This TCR beta chain was obtained from a study of blood T cell repertoires in COVID-19. Overall study: Spain, Italy and the United States supplied samples that represented acute and convalescent COVID-19. T cells, B-cell-depleted T cells, or PBMCs provided the cDNA or gDNA that served as material.

J lost 5 bases, V lost 4 bases, and 10 bases had no gene match. CDR1 is SGHAT, CDR2 FQNNGV, per germline. The CDR3 has 16 amino acids. In the original analysis: Counts of nucleated cells, estimated from reference gene primer amplification, were obtained. The repertoire was sequenced with immunoSEQ multiplex PCR; TCRdb's copy has only in-frame clones and lacks some. That table is the source of V, J and clone size, and D and trimming were worked out from the DNA. The sample has more than 75,000 clones, more than 75% seen once. The sample was peripheral blood. V is TRBV11-2 and J is TRBJ2-3; 9 bases agree with TRBD1. This TCR derives from a woman aged 70-85 years with acute or convalescent COVID-19. CDR3 region: CASSSTGGGWRDTQYF. DNA of the CDR3: TGTGCCAGCAGCTCGACAGGGGGTGGTTGGCGAGATACGCAGTATTTT. The complete variable domain, with remaining parts taken from reference TRBV11-2 and TRBJ2-3, reads EAGVAQSPRYKIIEKRQSVAFWCNPISGHATLYWYQQILGQGPKLLIQFQNNGVVDDSQLPKDRFSAERLKGVDSTLKIQPAKLEDSAVYLCASSSTGGGWRDTQYFGPGTRLTVL.